This T cell receptor beta chain originates from a study of blood T cell repertoires in COVID-19. Study-level background: Sources were T cells, B-cell-depleted T cells, or PBMCs; the material itself was cDNA or gDNA.

Original processing methods: Cell counts per sample came from amplifying reference gene primers. Sequenced by immunoSEQ multiplex PCR; TCRdb stores in-frame clones only, minus some. The V and J calls and clone size are taken from that table; D and trimming were inferred from the DNA. The data show 150,000 to 200,000 clones, about four fifths seen once. The sample holds one count of this clone. Adults between roughly 18 and 89 years of age took part from 24 US areas. The clonotype comes from a woman in her 50s in a cohort exposed to, infected with or recovered from COVID-19 (not recorded which). Sequenced: PBMCs or T cells enriched from blood (not recorded which).

The DNA for the CDR3 is TGCGCCAGCAGCCGACCCGGACTAGCGGGGGCAGAGCAGTACTTC. It translates to CASSRPGLAGAEQYF. The chain employs TRBV4-1 and TRBJ2-7, with TRBD2 matching over 13 bases. This CDR3 spans 15 amino acids. V shed 4 bases, J shed 7 bases, and the junction held 7 bases outside the gene matches. Looked up from germline, CDR1 is MGHRA and CDR2 is YSYEKL.